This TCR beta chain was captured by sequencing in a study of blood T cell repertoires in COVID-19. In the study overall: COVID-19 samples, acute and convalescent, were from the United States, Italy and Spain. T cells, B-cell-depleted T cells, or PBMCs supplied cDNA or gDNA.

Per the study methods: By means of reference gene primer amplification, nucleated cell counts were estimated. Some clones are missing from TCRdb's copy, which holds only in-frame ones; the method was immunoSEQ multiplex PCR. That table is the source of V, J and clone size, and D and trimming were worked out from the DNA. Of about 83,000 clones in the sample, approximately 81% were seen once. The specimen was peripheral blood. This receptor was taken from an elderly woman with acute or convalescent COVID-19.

CDR3 protein: CASLAHGEIYGYTF. The CDR3 DNA is TGTGCCAGCCTCGCCCACGGGGAAATCTATGGCTACACCTTC. The chain uses TRBV6-5 and TRBJ1-2; no clear D. Germline V CDR1 and CDR2: MNHEY, SVGAGI. The length of the CDR3 is 14 residues. V lost 8 bases and J lost 4, with 17 bases in between.